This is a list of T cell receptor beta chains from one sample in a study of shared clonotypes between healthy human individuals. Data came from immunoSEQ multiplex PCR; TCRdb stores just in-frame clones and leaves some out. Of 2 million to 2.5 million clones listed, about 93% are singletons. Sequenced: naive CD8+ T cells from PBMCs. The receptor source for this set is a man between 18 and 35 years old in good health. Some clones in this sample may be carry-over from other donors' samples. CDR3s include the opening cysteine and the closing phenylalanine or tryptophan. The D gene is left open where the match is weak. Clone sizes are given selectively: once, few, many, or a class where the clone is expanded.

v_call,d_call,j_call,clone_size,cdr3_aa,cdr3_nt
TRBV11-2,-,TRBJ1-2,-,CASSLGPDNYGYTF,TGTGCCAGCAGCTTAGGCCCGGACAACTATGGCTACACCTTC
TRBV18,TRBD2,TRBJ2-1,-,CASSPPPGLRGRAPPEQFF,TGTGCCAGCTCACCACCGCCGGGTCTTCGCGGGAGGGCCCCCCCTGAGCAGTTCTTC
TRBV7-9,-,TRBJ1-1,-,CGSVMVTEAFF,TGTGGCAGCGTCATGGTCACTGAAGCTTTCTTT
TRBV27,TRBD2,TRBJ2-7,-,CASSFPGTRDEQYF,TGTGCCAGCAGTTTCCCCGGGACTAGGGACGAGCAGTACTTC
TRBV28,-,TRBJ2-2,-,CASSLSSAIYLNTGELFF,TGTGCCAGCAGTTTATCGTCCGCCATTTATCTCAACACCGGGGAGCTGTTTTTT
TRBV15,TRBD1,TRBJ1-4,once,CATSREPLDRNEKLFF,TGTGCCACCAGCAGAGAACCTTTGGACAGGAATGAAAAACTGTTTTTT
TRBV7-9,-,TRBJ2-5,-,CASSLVEGLGETQYF,TGTGCCAGCAGCTTAGTAGAGGGACTGGGAGAGACCCAGTACTTC
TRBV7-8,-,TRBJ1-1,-,CASSLATLRGVNTEAFF,TGTGCCAGCAGCTTAGCGACCCTTCGGGGGGTGAACACTGAAGCTTTCTTT
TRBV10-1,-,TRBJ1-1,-,CASSKSGDTEAFF,TGCGCCAGCTCCAAAAGCGGGGACACTGAAGCTTTCTTT
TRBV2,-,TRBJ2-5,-,CASSEWDFQETQYF,TGTGCCAGCAGCGAATGGGACTTCCAAGAGACCCAGTACTTC
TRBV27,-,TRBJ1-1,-,CASSFSGSSTEAFF,TGTGCCAGCAGTTTTTCAGGGTCTAGTACTGAAGCTTTCTTT
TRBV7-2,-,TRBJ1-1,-,CASSFTGLGTEAFF,TGTGCCAGCAGCTTTACAGGGTTGGGCACTGAAGCTTTCTTT
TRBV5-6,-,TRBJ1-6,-,CASRAANSPLHF,TGTGCCAGCCGGGCAGCTAATTCACCCCTCCACTTT
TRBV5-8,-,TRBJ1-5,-,CASSLYDGQPQHF,TGTGCCAGCAGCTTGTATGATGGGCAGCCCCAGCATTTT
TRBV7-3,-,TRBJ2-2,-,CASNKGAGELFF,TGTGCCAGTAACAAGGGGGCCGGGGAGCTGTTTTTT
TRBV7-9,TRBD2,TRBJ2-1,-,CASSFPGLAAYNEQFF,TGTGCCAGCAGCTTCCCGGGACTAGCGGCATACAATGAGCAGTTCTTC
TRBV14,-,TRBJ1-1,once,CASSQDFGREAFF,TGTGCCAGCAGCCAAGATTTCGGCAGGGAAGCTTTCTTT
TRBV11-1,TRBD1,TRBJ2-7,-,CASSRPGQPSYEQYF,TGTGCCAGCAGCCGCCCGGGACAGCCCTCCTACGAGCAGTACTTC
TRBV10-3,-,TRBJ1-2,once,CAISGNPFKDHLDGYTF,TGTGCCATCAGTGGGAACCCTTTCAAAGACCACCTGGATGGCTACACCTTC
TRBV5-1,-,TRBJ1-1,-,CASSPVEGWGTEAFF,TGCGCCAGCAGCCCAGTAGAGGGTTGGGGCACTGAAGCTTTCTTT
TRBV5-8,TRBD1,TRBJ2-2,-,CASSLRQGHGELFF,TGTGCCAGCAGCTTGAGACAGGGCCACGGGGAGCTGTTTTTT
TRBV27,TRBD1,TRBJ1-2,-,CASSLIGTATYGYTF,TGTGCCAGCAGTTTAATCGGGACAGCGACCTATGGCTACACCTTC
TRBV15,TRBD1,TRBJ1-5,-,CATSSSRGGSQPQHF,TGTGCCACCAGCTCATCCCGAGGGGGCTCTCAGCCCCAGCATTTT
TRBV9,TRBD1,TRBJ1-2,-,CASGNRDRGPYGYTF,TGTGCCAGCGGAAACCGGGACAGGGGCCCTTATGGCTACACCTTC
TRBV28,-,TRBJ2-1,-,CASSSLGAGTYNEQFF,TGTGCCAGCAGTTCCCTGGGGGCGGGAACCTACAATGAGCAGTTCTTC
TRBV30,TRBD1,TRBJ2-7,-,CAWGTAAEQYF,TGTGCCTGGGGGACAGCAGCCGAGCAGTACTTC
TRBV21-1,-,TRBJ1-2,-,CASSNKPVQGAFDYGYTF,TGTGCCAGCAGCAATAAACCCGTACAGGGGGCTTTTGACTATGGCTACACCTTC
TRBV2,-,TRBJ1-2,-,CASMLPGVQSLYGYTF,TGTGCCAGCATGCTCCCCGGGGTCCAGTCACTCTATGGCTACACCTTC
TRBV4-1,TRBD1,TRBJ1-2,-,CASSPPGRGRPGYTF,TGCGCCAGCAGCCCCCCGGGGAGGGGGCGTCCGGGCTACACCTTC
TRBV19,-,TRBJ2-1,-,CASSMDREGSYNEQFF,TGTGCCAGTAGTATGGACAGGGAGGGCTCCTACAATGAGCAGTTCTTC
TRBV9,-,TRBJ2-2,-,CASSPHGRPANTGELFF,TGTGCCAGCAGCCCCCATGGACGACCCGCGAACACCGGGGAGCTGTTTTTT
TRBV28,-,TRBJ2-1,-,CASSFGQVRGEQFF,TGTGCCAGCAGTTTCGGCCAGGTCCGCGGTGAGCAGTTCTTC
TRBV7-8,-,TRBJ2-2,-,CASSLAGGQRDTGELFF,TGTGCCAGCAGCTTAGCGGGGGGTCAGCGGGACACCGGGGAGCTGTTTTTT
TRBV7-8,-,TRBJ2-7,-,CASSFGSGSSYEQYF,TGTGCCAGCAGCTTTGGTAGCGGTAGCTCCTACGAGCAGTACTTC
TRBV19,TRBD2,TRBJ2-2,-,CASSIPRTRNTGELFF,TGTGCCAGTAGTATTCCGAGGACTAGGAACACCGGGGAGCTGTTTTTT
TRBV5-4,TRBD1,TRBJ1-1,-,CASSYRGWDTEAFF,TGTGCCAGCAGTTACAGGGGCTGGGACACTGAAGCTTTCTTT
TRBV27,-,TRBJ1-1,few,CASSLRTANTEAFF,TGTGCCAGCAGTTTACGCACAGCGAACACTGAAGCTTTCTTT